The TCR beta chain described here comes from a study of CD8+ T cells in alopecia areata. Study-wide points: Scalp sequencing also captures normal skin's resident alphabeta T cells. In lesional scalp, particularly from alopecia totalis/universalis, clonality was higher than in normal scalp. Patients displayed less clarity in TCR sharing than mice, a finding possibly related to HLA.

The CDR3 runs 14 residues. The germline CDR1 and CDR2 sequences are LNHDA and SQIVND (reference sequence). This clone was observed at least ten times. Its antigen is as yet unknown. An end of the junction does not agree with germline; a read error may underlie this. RNA extraction was followed by reverse transcription into cDNA, which acted as the sequencing template. Clones were read by immunoSEQ multiplex PCR, and TCRdb kept only the in-frame ones, dropping some. The sample holds over 150,000 clones, roughly 56% seen once. Input material: CD8+ T cells sorted from blood. The TCR comes from a human donor in good health. The chain uses TRBV19 and TRBJ1-2, with D hard to call. CDR3 sequence (DNA): TGTGCCAGTAGTATAGATCCGATGCAGGCCGTACCGTACTTC. This gives the protein CASSIDPMQAVPYF. Full variable domain (outside the CDR3, taken from reference TRBV19 and TRBJ1-2): DGGITQSPKYLFRKEGQNVTLSCEQNLNHDAMYWYRQDPGQGLRLIYYSQIVNDFQKGDIAEGYSVSREKKESFPLTVTSAQKNPTAFYLCASSIDPMQAVPYFGSGTRLTVV.